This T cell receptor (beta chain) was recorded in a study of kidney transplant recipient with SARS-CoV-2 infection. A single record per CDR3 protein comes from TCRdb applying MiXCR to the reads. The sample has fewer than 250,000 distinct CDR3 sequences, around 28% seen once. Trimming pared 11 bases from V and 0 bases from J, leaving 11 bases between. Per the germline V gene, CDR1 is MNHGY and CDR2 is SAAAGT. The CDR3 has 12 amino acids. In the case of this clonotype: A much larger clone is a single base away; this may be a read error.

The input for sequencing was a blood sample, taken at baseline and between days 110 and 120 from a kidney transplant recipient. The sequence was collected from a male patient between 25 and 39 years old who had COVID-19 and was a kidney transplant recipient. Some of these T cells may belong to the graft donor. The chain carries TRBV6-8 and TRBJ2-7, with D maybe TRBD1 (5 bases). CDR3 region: CAAITGSYEQYF. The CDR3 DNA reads TGTGCCGCGATCACAGGCTCCTACGAGCAGTACTTC.